This T cell receptor beta chain was sequenced during a study of OX40 agonist ivuxolimab in advanced cancers. At the level of the whole study: Ivuxolimab was an agonistic, fully human IgG2 monoclonal antibody directed against OX40 (CD134), a costimulatory receptor. Intravenous ivuxolimab was administered to patients every 2 weeks at six dose levels: 0.01, 0.1, 0.3, 1.5, 3 and 10 mg/kg. Among the 52 dose-escalation patients, about 20 had hepatocellular carcinoma, about 15 melanoma, 9 renal cell carcinoma and 9 head and neck cancer. A male proportion of approximately 83% and a mean age of 60 years, ranging from roughly 23 to 85, were recorded for the dose-escalation cohort. Prior anti-PD-1, anti-PD-L1 or anti-CTLA-4 therapy was permitted, and checkpoint inhibitors had been received by about 44% of dose-escalation patients. Partial responses were achieved by three dose-escalation patients, of whom one had hepatocellular carcinoma and two had cutaneous melanoma. Peripheral TCRbeta sequencing aimed to test whether ivuxolimab altered TCR sequence diversity and caused clonal T-cell expansion. The paper reports the monotherapy dose-escalation portion (N of about 50 patients) of the phase I ivuxolimab trial. The paper as a whole reports these results and caveats: Low levels of normalized T-cell clonal expansion were also seen in some nonresponding patients. The antigen specificity of the clonally expanded peripheral T cells was not determined. At doses from 0.1 to 3.0 mg/kg, clonal expansion was seen in both CD4+ and CD8+ blood T cells between baseline and week 6. On average, CD8+ T cells showed more expanded clones than CD4+ T cells after ivuxolimab. In the 0.1-3.0 mg/kg groups, partial responders were among the patients with the lowest normalized peripheral clonal expansion, particularly in CD8+ T cells.

The trial excluded patients who had a history of autoimmune disease or who were on systemic immunosuppression. Peripheral blood for TCR sequencing was drawn from every dose cohort at baseline, at cycle 4 day 1 and at cycle 7 day 1. The samples were taken from a phase I, first-in-human, multicenter, open-label dose-escalation trial of ivuxolimab. The trial enrolled adults with locally advanced or metastatic head and neck squamous cell, hepatocellular, melanoma or renal cell carcinoma. Before TCR sequencing, CD4+ T cells and CD8+ T cells from peripheral blood were sorted into separate populations. A remark on this clone: This clone's antigen is unknown. There are no base qualities to consult, and no much larger clone falls within one base.

To sequence the TCRbeta CDR3 region, genomic DNA was isolated from the sorted cells. The immunoSEQ Assay was used for sequencing of TCRbeta CDR3 regions. TCRdb re-hosts the immuneACCESS table, in-frame sequences only. Its copies lack some clones; in the studies checked, an unresolved V gene accounts for under half of them, and the cause for the rest is not known. In this sample the table shows around 46,000 clones, roughly three quarters of which occur a single time. The ten largest account for roughly 2.7% of the sample. Here the sequenced sample was CD4+ or CD8+ T cells sorted from blood, taken in a trial of the OX40 agonist ivuxolimab. The clonotype originates from an adult with an advanced solid tumor such as melanoma, head and neck, liver or kidney cancer.

The DNA sequence is given as TGTGCCAGCAGTCAAGGACGGTCCTACGAGCAGTACTTC. Its protein reads: CASSQGRSYEQYF. The rearrangement combines TRBV5-6 with TRBJ2-7; the D gene is not confidently resolved. The germline V gene provides CDR1 SGHDT and CDR2 YYEEEE. Inclusive of the bounding cysteine and phenylalanine, the CDR3 is 13 residues long. Solely the CDR3 DNA is kept, with 39 bases framed from the first base. Deletion took 5 bases off V and 1 base off J, with a span of 10 bases between the germline ends.